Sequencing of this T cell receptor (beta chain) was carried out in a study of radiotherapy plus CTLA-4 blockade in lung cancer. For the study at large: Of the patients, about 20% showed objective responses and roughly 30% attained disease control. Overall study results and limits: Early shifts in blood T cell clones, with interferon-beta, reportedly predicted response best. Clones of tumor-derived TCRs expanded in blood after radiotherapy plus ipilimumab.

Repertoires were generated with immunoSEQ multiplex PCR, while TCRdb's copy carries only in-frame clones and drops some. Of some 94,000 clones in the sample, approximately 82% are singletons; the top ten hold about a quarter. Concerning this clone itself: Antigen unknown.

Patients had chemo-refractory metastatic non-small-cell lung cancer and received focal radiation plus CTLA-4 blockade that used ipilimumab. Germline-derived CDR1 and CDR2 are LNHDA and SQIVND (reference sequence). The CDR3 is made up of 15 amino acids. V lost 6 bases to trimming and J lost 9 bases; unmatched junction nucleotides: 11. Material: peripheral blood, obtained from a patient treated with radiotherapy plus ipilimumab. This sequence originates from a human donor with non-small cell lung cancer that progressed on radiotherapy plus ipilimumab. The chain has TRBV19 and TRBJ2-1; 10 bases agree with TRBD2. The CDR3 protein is CASSEPTAGGPEQFF. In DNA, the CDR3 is TGTGCCAGTAGCGAACCTACAGCGGGAGGGCCTGAGCAGTTCTTC.